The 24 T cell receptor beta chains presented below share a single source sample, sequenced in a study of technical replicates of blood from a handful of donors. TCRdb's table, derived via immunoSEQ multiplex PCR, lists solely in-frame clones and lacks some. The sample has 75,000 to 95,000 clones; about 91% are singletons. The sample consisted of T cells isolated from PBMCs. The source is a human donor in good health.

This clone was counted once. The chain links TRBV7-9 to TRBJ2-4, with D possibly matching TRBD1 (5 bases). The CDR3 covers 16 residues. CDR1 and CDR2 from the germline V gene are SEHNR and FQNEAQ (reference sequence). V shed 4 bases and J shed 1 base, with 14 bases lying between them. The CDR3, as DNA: TGTGCCAGCAGCTATTGGGGCGCAGGGGCCAAAAACATTCAGTACTTC. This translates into CASSYWGAGAKNIQYF.

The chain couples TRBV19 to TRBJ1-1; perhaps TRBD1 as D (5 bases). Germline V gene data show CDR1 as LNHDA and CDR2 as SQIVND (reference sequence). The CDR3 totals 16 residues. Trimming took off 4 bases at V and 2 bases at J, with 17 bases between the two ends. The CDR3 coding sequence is TGTGCCAGTAGTAGGACATTTTATGATCCCAACACTGAAGCTTTCTTT. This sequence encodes CASSRTFYDPNTEAFF. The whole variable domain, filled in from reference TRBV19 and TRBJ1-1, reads DGGITQSPKYLFRKEGQNVTLSCEQNLNHDAMYWYRQDPGQGLRLIYYSQIVNDFQKGDIAEGYSVSREKKESFPLTVTSAQKNPTAFYLCASSRTFYDPNTEAFFGQGTRLTVV.

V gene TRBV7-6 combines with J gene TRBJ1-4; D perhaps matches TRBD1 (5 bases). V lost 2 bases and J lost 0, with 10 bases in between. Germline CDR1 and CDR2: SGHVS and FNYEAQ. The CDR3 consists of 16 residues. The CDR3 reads CASSLLGGATNEKLFF. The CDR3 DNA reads TGTGCCAGCAGCTTACTTGGGGGGGCAACTAATGAAAAACTGTTTTTT.

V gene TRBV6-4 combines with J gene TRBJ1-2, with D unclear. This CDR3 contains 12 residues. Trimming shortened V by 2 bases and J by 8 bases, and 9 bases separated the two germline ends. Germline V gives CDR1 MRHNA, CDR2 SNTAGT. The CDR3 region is CASSDPAGGYTF. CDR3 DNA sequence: TGTGCCAGCAGTGACCCGGCGGGAGGCTACACCTTC.

The CDR3 protein is CASSFTGYQETQYF. In DNA form, the CDR3 reads TGTGCCAGCAGCTTCACCGGGTACCAAGAGACCCAGTACTTC. The J gene is TRBJ2-5, the V gene TRBV11-1; D is ambiguous. Germline V gives CDR1 SGHAT, CDR2 FQDESV (reference sequence). V was clipped by 3 bases and J by 0 bases, with 8 bases between them. This CDR3 has 14 residues.

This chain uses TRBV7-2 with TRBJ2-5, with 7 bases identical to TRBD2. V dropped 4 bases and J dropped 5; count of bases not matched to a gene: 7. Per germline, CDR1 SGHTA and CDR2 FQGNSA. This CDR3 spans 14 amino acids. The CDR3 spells CASSWGGLRETQYF. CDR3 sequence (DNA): TGTGCCAGCAGCTGGGGGGGTTTACGGGAGACCCAGTACTTC.

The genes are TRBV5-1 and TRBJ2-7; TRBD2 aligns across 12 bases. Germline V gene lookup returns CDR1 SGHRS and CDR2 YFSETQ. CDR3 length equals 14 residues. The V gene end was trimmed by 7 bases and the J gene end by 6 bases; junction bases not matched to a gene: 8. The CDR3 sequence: CASQTSGSQSEQYF. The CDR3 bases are TGCGCCAGCCAGACTAGCGGGAGTCAGAGCGAGCAGTACTTC.

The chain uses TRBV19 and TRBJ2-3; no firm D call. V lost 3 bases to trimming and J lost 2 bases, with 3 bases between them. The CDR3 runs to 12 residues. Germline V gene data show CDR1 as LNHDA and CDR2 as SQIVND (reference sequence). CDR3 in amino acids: CASSIYTDTQYF. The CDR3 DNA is TGTGCCAGTAGTATCTACACAGATACGCAGTATTTT.

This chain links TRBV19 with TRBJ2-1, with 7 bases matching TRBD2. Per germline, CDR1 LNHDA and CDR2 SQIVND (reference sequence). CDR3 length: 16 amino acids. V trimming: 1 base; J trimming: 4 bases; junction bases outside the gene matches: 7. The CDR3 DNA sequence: TGTGCCAGTAGTATAGCTGGCGGGAGATGGTACAATGAGCAGTTCTTC. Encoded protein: CASSIAGGRWYNEQFF.

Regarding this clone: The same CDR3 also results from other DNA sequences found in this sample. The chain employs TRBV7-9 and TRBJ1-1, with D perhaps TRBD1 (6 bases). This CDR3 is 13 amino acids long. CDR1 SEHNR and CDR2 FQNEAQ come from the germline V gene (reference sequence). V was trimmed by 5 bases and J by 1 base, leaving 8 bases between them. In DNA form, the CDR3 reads TGTGCCAGCAGCCTACAGGGGAACACTGAAGCTTTCTTT. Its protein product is CASSLQGNTEAFF. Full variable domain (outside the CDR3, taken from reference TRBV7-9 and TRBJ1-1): DTGVSQNPRHKITKRGQNVTFRCDPISEHNRLYWYRQTLGQGPEFLTYFQNEAQLEKSRLLSDRFSAERPKGSFSTLEIQRTEQGDSAMYLCASSLQGNTEAFFGQGTRLTVV.

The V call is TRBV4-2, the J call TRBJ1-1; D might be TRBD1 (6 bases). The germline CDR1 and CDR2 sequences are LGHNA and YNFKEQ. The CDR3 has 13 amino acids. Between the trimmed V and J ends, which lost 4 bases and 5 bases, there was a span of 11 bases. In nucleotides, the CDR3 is TGTGCCAGCAGCCGAGATAGGGGGACTGAAGCTTTCTTT. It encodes CASSRDRGTEAFF.

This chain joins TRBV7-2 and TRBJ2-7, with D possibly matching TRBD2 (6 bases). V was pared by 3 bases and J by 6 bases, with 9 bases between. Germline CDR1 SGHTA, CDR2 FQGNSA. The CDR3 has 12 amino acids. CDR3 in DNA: TGTGCCAGCAGCTTTGGACTACTCGAGCAGTACTTC. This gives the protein CASSFGLLEQYF. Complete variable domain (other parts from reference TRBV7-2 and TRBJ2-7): GAGVSQSPSNKVTEKGKDVELRCDPISGHTALYWYRQSLGQGLEFLIYFQGNSAPDKSGLPSDRFSAERTGGSVSTLTIQRTQQEDSAVYLCASSFGLLEQYFGPGTRLTVT.

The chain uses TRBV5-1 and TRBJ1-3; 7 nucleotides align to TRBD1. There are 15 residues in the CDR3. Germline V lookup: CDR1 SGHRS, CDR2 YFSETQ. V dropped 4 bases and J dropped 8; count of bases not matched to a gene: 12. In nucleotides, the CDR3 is TGCGCCAGCAGCGTCACGGGACAGAAGTCAGACACCATATATTTT. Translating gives CASSVTGQKSDTIYF.

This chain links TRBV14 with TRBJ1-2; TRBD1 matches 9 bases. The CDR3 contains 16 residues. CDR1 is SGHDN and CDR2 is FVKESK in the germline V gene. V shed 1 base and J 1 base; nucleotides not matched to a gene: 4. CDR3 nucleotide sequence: TGTGCCAGCAGCCAAGTGACGGGACAGGGTAACTATGGCTACACCTTC. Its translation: CASSQVTGQGNYGYTF. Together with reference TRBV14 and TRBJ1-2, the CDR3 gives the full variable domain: EAGVTQFPSHSVIEKGQTVTLRCDPISGHDNLYWYRRVMGKEIKFLLHFVKESKQDESGMPNNRFLAERTGGTYSTLKVQPAELEDSGVYFCASSQVTGQGNYGYTFGSGTRLTVV.

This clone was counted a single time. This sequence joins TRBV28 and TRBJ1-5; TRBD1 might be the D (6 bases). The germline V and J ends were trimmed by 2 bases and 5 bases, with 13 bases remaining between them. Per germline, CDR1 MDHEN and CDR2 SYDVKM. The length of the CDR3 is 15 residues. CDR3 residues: CASSLDSGGYQPQHF. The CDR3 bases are TGTGCCAGCAGTTTAGATTCGGGGGGCTATCAGCCCCAGCATTTT.

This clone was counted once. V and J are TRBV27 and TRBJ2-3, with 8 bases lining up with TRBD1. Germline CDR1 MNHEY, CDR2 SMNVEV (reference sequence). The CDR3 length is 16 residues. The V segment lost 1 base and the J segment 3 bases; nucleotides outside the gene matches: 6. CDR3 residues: CASSLFQGAGTDTQYF. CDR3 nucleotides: TGTGCCAGCAGTTTATTCCAGGGGGCGGGGACAGATACGCAGTATTTT.

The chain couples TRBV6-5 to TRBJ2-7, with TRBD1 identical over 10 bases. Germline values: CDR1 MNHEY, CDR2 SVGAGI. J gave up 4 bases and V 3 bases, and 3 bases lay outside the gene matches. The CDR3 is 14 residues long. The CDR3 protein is CASSYGQGGYEQYF. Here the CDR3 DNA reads TGTGCCAGCAGTTATGGACAGGGGGGGTACGAGCAGTACTTC.

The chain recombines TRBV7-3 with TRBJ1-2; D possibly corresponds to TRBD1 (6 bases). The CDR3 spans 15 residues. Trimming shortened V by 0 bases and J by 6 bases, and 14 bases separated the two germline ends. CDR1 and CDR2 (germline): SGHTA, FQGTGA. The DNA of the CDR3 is TGTGCCAGCAGCTTAACAGGGGGGGCTAGGCATGGCTACACCTTC. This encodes CASSLTGGARHGYTF. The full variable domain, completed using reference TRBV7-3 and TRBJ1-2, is GAGVSQTPSNKVTEKGKYVELRCDPISGHTALYWYRQSLGQGPEFLIYFQGTGAADDSGLPNDRFFAVRPEGSVSTLKIQRTERGDSAVYLCASSLTGGARHGYTFGSGTRLTVV.

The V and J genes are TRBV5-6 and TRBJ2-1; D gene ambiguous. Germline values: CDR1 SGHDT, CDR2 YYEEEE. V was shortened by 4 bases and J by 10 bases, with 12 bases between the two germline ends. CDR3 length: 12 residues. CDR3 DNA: TGTGCCAGCAGCCCCGGAAGCGTGGAGCAGTTCTTC. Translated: CASSPGSVEQFF.

The CDR3 is CASSIVSSQPQHF. DNA for the CDR3: TGTGCCAGTAGTATCGTCTCCAGTCAGCCCCAGCATTTT. The chain carries TRBV19 and TRBJ1-5; D call uncertain. This CDR3 has 13 residues. Germline V gene lookup returns CDR1 LNHDA and CDR2 SQIVND (reference sequence). The ends were cut back, 3 bases at V and 6 bases at J, with 9 bases in the middle. Full variable domain (rest looked up from reference TRBV19 and TRBJ1-5): DGGITQSPKYLFRKEGQNVTLSCEQNLNHDAMYWYRQDPGQGLRLIYYSQIVNDFQKGDIAEGYSVSREKKESFPLTVTSAQKNPTAFYLCASSIVSSQPQHFGDGTRLSIL.

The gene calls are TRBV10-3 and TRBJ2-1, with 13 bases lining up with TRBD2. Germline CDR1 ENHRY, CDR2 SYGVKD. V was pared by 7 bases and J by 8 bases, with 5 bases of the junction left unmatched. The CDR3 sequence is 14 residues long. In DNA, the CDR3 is TGTGCCATCACTCGCACTAGCGGGAGGGATGAGCAGTTCTTC. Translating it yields CAITRTSGRDEQFF.

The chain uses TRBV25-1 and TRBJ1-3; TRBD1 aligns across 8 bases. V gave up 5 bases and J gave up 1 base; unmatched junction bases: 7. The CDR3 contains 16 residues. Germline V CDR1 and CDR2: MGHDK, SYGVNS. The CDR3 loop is CASSSGQGGSGNTIYF. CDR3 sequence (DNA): TGTGCCAGCAGTTCCGGACAGGGAGGGTCTGGAAACACCATATATTTT.

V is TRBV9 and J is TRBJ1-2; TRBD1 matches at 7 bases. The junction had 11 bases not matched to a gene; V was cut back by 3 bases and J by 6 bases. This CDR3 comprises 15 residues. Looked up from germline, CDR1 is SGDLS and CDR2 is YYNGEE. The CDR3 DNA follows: TGTGCCAGCAGCGCCCGACAGGGTCCCGCACATGGCTACACCTTC. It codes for CASSARQGPAHGYTF.

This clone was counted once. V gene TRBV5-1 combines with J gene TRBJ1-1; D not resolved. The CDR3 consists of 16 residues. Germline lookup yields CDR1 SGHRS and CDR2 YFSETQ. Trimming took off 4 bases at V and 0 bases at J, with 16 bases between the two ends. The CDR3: CASSRISGLLNTEAFF. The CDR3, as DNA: TGCGCCAGCAGCCGGATCTCCGGACTCCTGAACACTGAAGCTTTCTTT.